A single sample gave rise to the 31 T cell receptor beta chains below, sequenced in a study of breast tumors, draining lymph nodes, adjacent tissues. One entry per CDR3 protein, called by TCRdb with MiXCR from the multiplex PCR reads. The sample includes tens of thousands of distinct CDR3 sequences, 55% to 80% of them seen just once. Sequenced input: tumor-adjacent breast tissue. The source of these receptors is a female donor with breast cancer. Some clones in this sample may be carry-over from other donors' samples.

This clonotype has a single count. This may be a read error, as it is one base from a much larger clone. This rearrangement joins TRBV11-2 to TRBJ1-1, with 9 bases matching TRBD1. Germline CDR1 reads SGHAT; CDR2 reads FQNNGV. The CDR3 is 13 residues long. The DNA for the CDR3 is TGTGTCAGCAGCCAGGACAGGGGCCCTGAAGCTTTCTTT. Encoded protein: CVSSQDRGPEAFF.

This clonotype has only a few counts. This chain links TRBV19 with TRBJ1-2; 8 bases agree with TRBD1. The germline V gene encodes CDR1 LNHDA and CDR2 SQIVND (reference sequence). This CDR3 contains 12 residues. With V trimmed by 9 bases and J by 2 bases, 2 bases remained unmatched. The CDR3 here is CASRTGNYGYTF. In DNA, the CDR3 is TGTGCCAGCCGGACAGGGAACTATGGCTACACCTTC.

The chain couples TRBV12-3 or TRBV12-4 to TRBJ2-2; D tentatively reads TRBD1 or TRBD2 (5 bases each). CDR3 size: 15 residues. With 3 bases removed from V and 0 bases from J, the gap between germline ends came to 8 bases. The chain's CDR3 is CASSLGPPNTGELFF. In DNA form, the CDR3 reads TGTGCCAGCAGTTTGGGACCGCCGAACACCGGGGAGCTGTTTTTT.

A single count supports this clonotype. The chain links TRBV20-1 to TRBJ2-3, with TRBD2 matching 8 bases. The CDR3 is 14 residues long. The germline V gene encodes CDR1 DFQATT and CDR2 SNEGSKA (reference sequence). V lost 3 bases and J lost 0; bases outside the gene matches: 2. The CDR3 bases are TGCAGTGCTAGGATAGCGGGGAGCACAGATACGCAGTATTTT. This encodes CSARIAGSTDTQYF.

This clonotype was recorded many times. The chain has TRBV15 and TRBJ1-1; D is possibly TRBD1 (6 bases). Germline V gene sequence: CDR1 LNHNV, CDR2 YYDKDF (reference sequence). The CDR3 extends over 15 amino acids. Trimming left V 5 bases short and J 0 bases short, with 13 bases between. The CDR3 DNA follows: TGTGCCACCAGCCAAGTGCAGGGGATGAACACTGAAGCTTTCTTT. It codes for CATSQVQGMNTEAFF. Complete variable domain (other parts from reference TRBV15 and TRBJ1-1): DAMVIQNPRYQVTQFGKPVTLSCSQTLNHNVMYWYQQKSSQAPKLLFHYYDKDFNNEADTPDNFQSRRPNTSFCFLDIRSPGLGDTAMYLCATSQVQGMNTEAFFGQGTRLTVV.

The genes are TRBV7-6 and TRBJ2-1; D is perhaps TRBD2 (6 bases). CDR3 size: 15 residues. CDR1 and CDR2 (germline): SGHVS, FNYEAQ. V lost 1 base and J lost 4, with 11 bases in between. DNA of the CDR3: TGTGCCAGCAGCTTAGAACTAGCAGATTACAATGAGCAGTTCTTC. It translates to CASSLELADYNEQFF.

This clonotype has ten or more counts. The J gene is TRBJ2-4, the V gene TRBV2; D call uncertain. Trimming stripped 4 bases from V and 12 bases from J, with 19 bases between. The CDR3 sequence is 14 residues long. Germline V gene lookup returns CDR1 SNHLY and CDR2 FYNNEI. The CDR3 DNA follows: TGTGCCAGCAGTGGCGGACCACCGTTAATAGCTCAGTACTTC. As protein: CASSGGPPLIAQYF.

Judged by abundance, this clonotype is medium-sized. The V call is TRBV18, the J call TRBJ1-2; TRBD1 matches at 7 bases. Germline V gene sequence: CDR1 KGHSH, CDR2 LQKENI. CDR3 length: 12 residues. The V and J ends lost 6 bases and 10 bases, in that order; junction bases with no gene match: 8. DNA for the CDR3: TGTGCCAGCTCGCTTAGGACAGGAGACTACACCTTC. Protein sequence: CASSLRTGDYTF. Variable domain in full (rest from reference TRBV18 and TRBJ1-2): NAGVMQNPRHLVRRRGQEARLRCSPMKGHSHVYWYRQLPEEGLKFMVYLQKENIIDESGMPKERFSAEFPKEGPSILRIQQVVRGDSAAYFCASSLRTGDYTFGSGTRLTVV.

The V gene is TRBV11-1, the J gene TRBJ1-6; D not resolved. With 7 bases removed from V and 6 bases from J, the gap between germline ends came to 16 bases. The CDR3 contains 15 residues. Germline values: CDR1 SGHAT, CDR2 FQDESV (reference sequence). Here the CDR3 reads CASTVGTDPNSPLHF. CDR3 nucleotides: TGTGCCAGCACCGTCGGTACAGACCCTAATTCACCCCTCCACTTT.

This clonotype was recorded many times. The gene calls are TRBV9 and TRBJ2-5; D possibly uses TRBD1 or TRBD2 (5 bases each). CDR1 and CDR2 (germline): SGDLS, YYNGEE. CDR3 size: 13 residues. Between the trimmed V and J ends, which lost 0 bases and 5 bases, there was a span of 8 bases. The CDR3 loop reads CASSVAGDETQYF. The DNA for the CDR3 is TGTGCCAGCAGCGTAGCTGGGGACGAGACCCAGTACTTC.

To note about this clonotype: The junction does not match germline at one end; this may be a read error. This sequence joins TRBV7-8 and TRBJ2-7, with 9 bases identical to TRBD2. The CDR3 has 17 residues. Per the germline V gene, CDR1 is SGHVS and CDR2 is FQNEAQ. This CDR3 is CATSRGSGSSGGYEQYF. The CDR3 nucleotides read TGTGCCACCAGCAGAGGGAGTGGGAGTAGCGGGGGTTACGAGCAGTACTTC.

V usage is TRBV29-1 and J usage is TRBJ2-1; D tentatively fits TRBD1 or TRBD2 (5 bases each). CDR3 length: 14 residues. The V end was cut by 1 base, the J end by 3 bases, with 10 bases between. Per the germline V gene, CDR1 is SQVTM and CDR2 is ANQGSEA. The CDR3 coding sequence is TGCAGCGTTGAAGGGGGGAGCAGCTACAATGAGCAGTTCTTC. Its protein is CSVEGGSSYNEQFF.

Regarding this clonotype: The junction does not match germline at one end; this may be a read error. This chain's CDR3 is CSSLAGGRETQYF. CDR3 nucleotides: TGCAGCTCTCTAGCGGGAGGGCGTGAGACCCAGTACTTC. The J gene is TRBJ2-5, the V gene TRBV7-9; 12 bases line up with TRBD2. Germline loops: CDR1 SEHNR, CDR2 FQNEAQ (reference sequence). CDR3 length equals 13 residues.

By its share, this clonotype is medium-sized. CDR3 loop: CSAKAVSLDQETQYF. The DNA of the CDR3 is TGCAGTGCAAAGGCTGTCTCCTTAGACCAAGAGACCCAGTACTTC. The chain couples TRBV20-1 to TRBJ2-5; D unclear. The CDR3 consists of 15 residues. Germline V gene data show CDR1 as DFQATT and CDR2 as SNEGSKA (reference sequence). Between the trimmed V and J ends, which lost 6 bases and 0 bases, there was a span of 17 bases.

Comment on this clonotype: One end of the junction fails to match germline, which may point to a read error. The chain uses TRBV7-2 and TRBJ2-7; perhaps TRBD2 as D (5 bases). The germline V gene encodes CDR1 SGHTA and CDR2 FQGNSA. The CDR3 consists of 14 residues. This chain's CDR3 is CASSRGHRFYEHHF. The CDR3 bases are TGTGCCAGCAGTCGAGGGCACCGGTTCTACGAGCACCACTTC.

At least ten counts were recorded for this clonotype. The chain carries TRBV20-1 and TRBJ2-4; 12 bases match TRBD2. J lost 3 bases, V lost 5 bases, and 11 bases had no gene match. Germline V gene data show CDR1 as DFQATT and CDR2 as SNEGSKA (reference sequence). The CDR3 has 17 amino acids. The CDR3 coding sequence is TGCAGTGCTCTCCTAGCGGGGGGGCCTAGTGTCAAAAACATTCAGTACTTC. It is translated as CSALLAGGPSVKNIQYF.

The chain links TRBV25-1 to TRBJ1-3, with a tentative D call TRBD1 (5 bases). Germline assignment: CDR1 MGHDK and CDR2 SYGVNS. The V and J ends lost 2 bases and 1 base respectively, with 18 bases between them. The CDR3 loop spans 18 amino acids. The CDR3 loop reads CASSEPAGGGRSGNTIYF. In nucleotides, the CDR3 is TGTGCCAGCAGTGAACCCGCGGGGGGGGGTCGATCTGGAAACACCATATATTTT.

The chain couples TRBV20-1 to TRBJ1-6, with no clear D. Germline V lookup: CDR1 DFQATT, CDR2 SNEGSKA (reference sequence). V was cut by 3 bases and J by 4 bases, with 10 bases left in between. The CDR3 extends over 14 amino acids. CDR3 in amino acids: CSASVQTYNSPLHF. As DNA, the CDR3 is TGCAGTGCTAGTGTCCAGACATATAATTCACCCCTCCACTTT.

The sample holds many counts of this clonotype. The chain links TRBV3-1 to TRBJ1-2; possibly TRBD1 for D (6 bases). The CDR3 has 14 residues. Germline V CDR1 and CDR2: LGHDT, YNNKEL (reference sequence). Between the trimmed V and J ends, which lost 1 base and 4 bases, there was a span of 10 bases. The CDR3 reads CASSQGGQTYGYTF. The CDR3 region has the DNA TGTGCCAGCAGCCAAGGGGGGCAGACCTATGGCTACACCTTC.

The sample holds one count of this clonotype. The chain couples TRBV9 to TRBJ1-3; weak D call: TRBD1 (5 bases). The CDR3 length is 15 residues. V gave up 2 bases and J gave up 3 bases, with 12 bases separating them. Germline CDR1 is SGDLS and CDR2 is YYNGEE. CDR3 coding DNA: TGTGCCAGCAGCGTGAACGGGGCTTATGGAAACACCATATATTTT. Its protein product is CASSVNGAYGNTIYF.

The chain is built from TRBV7-9 and TRBJ2-5, with 7 bases identical to TRBD1. The CDR3 has 13 amino acids. With 5 bases clipped from V and 2 bases from J, the junction kept 2 bases outside the gene matches. Looked up from germline, CDR1 is SEHNR and CDR2 is FQNEAQ (reference sequence). Here the CDR3 DNA reads TGTGCCAGCAGCAGGGGGCTGCAAGAGACCCAGTACTTC. This translates into CASSRGLQETQYF. Based on the CDR3 plus reference TRBV7-9 and TRBJ2-5, the full variable domain is DTGVSQNPRHKITKRGQNVTFRCDPISEHNRLYWYRQTLGQGPEFLTYFQNEAQLEKSRLLSDRFSAERPKGSFSTLEIQRTEQGDSAMYLCASSRGLQETQYFGPGTRLLVL.

The chain carries TRBV19 and TRBJ2-1, with D perhaps matching TRBD2 (5 bases). Germline CDR1 LNHDA, CDR2 SQIVND (reference sequence). V was pared by 5 bases and J by 2 bases, with 7 bases between. CDR3 length: 13 amino acids. The CDR3 DNA sequence: TGTGCCAGTAGTTGGGGAGCCTACAATGAGCAGTTCTTC. Its translation is CASSWGAYNEQFF.

This clonotype is medium-sized by share. The V call is TRBV7-8, the J call TRBJ1-2, with a tentative D call TRBD1 (5 bases). Germline V lookup: CDR1 SGHVS, CDR2 FQNEAQ. Trimming pared 7 bases from V and 1 base from J, leaving 16 bases between. The CDR3 is 15 residues long. In DNA form, the CDR3 reads TGTGCCAGCACCCCAGGGCGGGCCTTTAACTATGGCTACACCTTC. Protein sequence: CASTPGRAFNYGYTF.

This clonotype was seen only a few times. The V gene is TRBV19, the J gene TRBJ1-5, with a weak D call TRBD1 (5 bases). Germline lookup yields CDR1 LNHDA and CDR2 SQIVND (reference sequence). CDR3 length equals 15 residues. Between the trimmed V and J ends, which lost 5 bases and 7 bases, there was a span of 18 bases. CDR3: CASSRAGPGTQPQHF. In DNA form, the CDR3 reads TGTGCCAGTAGTCGCGCGGGGCCTGGGACCCAGCCCCAGCATTTT.

The rearrangement uses TRBV5-1 and TRBJ2-7; TRBD2 matches 16 bases. J was trimmed by 0 bases and V by 4 bases; bases with no gene match: 7. Germline CDR1 is SGHRS and CDR2 is YFSETQ. The CDR3 extends over 18 amino acids. The CDR3 DNA reads TGCGCCAGCAGCGCCGGGACTAGCGGGAGGGCCATCTCCTACGAGCAGTACTTC. The encoded protein is CASSAGTSGRAISYEQYF.

The chain joins TRBV4-3 to TRBJ2-6, with a tentative D call TRBD1 (5 bases). Looked up from germline, CDR1 is LGHNA and CDR2 is YSLEER. This CDR3 region has 16 residues. The germline V and J ends were trimmed by 3 bases and 3 bases, with 12 bases remaining between them. The DNA of the CDR3 is TGCGCCAGCAGCCAGCAGCAGGGTTTTGGGGCCAACGTCCTGACTTTC. It translates to CASSQQQGFGANVLTF.

This clonotype was detected ten times or more. The chain has TRBV3-1 and TRBJ1-2, with D hard to call. The CDR3 extends over 13 amino acids. The V gene lost 0 bases and the J gene lost 4 bases, with 6 bases spanning the gap. The germline CDR1 and CDR2 sequences are LGHDT and YNNKEL (reference sequence). For the CDR3, the DNA is TGTGCCAGCAGCCAAGATGCAGTCTATGGCTACACCTTC. Translated, it gives CASSQDAVYGYTF.

The CDR3 DNA sequence: TGCAGTGCAGAGACGGGCCCCAATCAGCCCCAGCATTTT. Translating gives CSAETGPNQPQHF. The chain carries TRBV20-1 and TRBJ1-5; unclear D gene. This CDR3 has 13 residues. Germline assignment: CDR1 DFQATT and CDR2 SNEGSKA (reference sequence). Trimming took off 6 bases at V and 3 bases at J, with 12 bases between the two ends.

The rearrangement joins TRBV20-1 to TRBJ2-7; D might be TRBD2 (6 bases). Germline lookup yields CDR1 DFQATT and CDR2 SNEGSKA (reference sequence). V was shortened by 1 base and J by 2 bases, with 15 bases between the two germline ends. CDR3 length: 15 amino acids. Written as DNA, the CDR3 is TGCAGTGCTAGAGGTGATCGGGGACTGGCCTACGAGCAGTACTTC. It translates to CSARGDRGLAYEQYF.

This clonotype is labeled medium-sized (0.01 to 0.1%). This sequence joins TRBV6-5 and TRBJ2-7; TRBD1 aligns across 8 bases. The CDR3 has 15 residues. Germline-derived CDR1 and CDR2 are MNHEY and SVGAGI. Trimming removed 5 bases from V and 2 bases from J; junction bases left unmatched: 8. CDR3 bases: TGTGCCAGCAGTAGTCACAGGGGGGACACCTACGAGCAGTACTTC. As protein: CASSSHRGDTYEQYF.

Of note for this clonotype: The junction differs from germline at one of its ends, possibly a read error. This sequence joins TRBV28 and TRBJ2-7; no clear D. This CDR3 has 15 amino acids. CDR1 MDHEN and CDR2 SYDVKM come from the germline V gene. The CDR3 loop reads CASGLDGRAAYEQYF. In DNA form, the CDR3 reads TGTGCCAGCGGTTTAGACGGAAGGGCTGCCTACGAGCAGTACTTC.